The T cell receptor (beta chain) under discussion was sequenced for a study of blood T cell repertoires in COVID-19. Overall study context: Acute and convalescent COVID-19 specimens originated in the United States, Italy and Spain.

Germline V gives CDR1 MRHNA, CDR2 SNTAGT. This CDR3 is 15 amino acids long. Trimming left V 5 bases short and J 3 bases short, with 15 bases between. Method: immunoSEQ multiplex PCR; TCRdb's copy keeps in-frame clones and lacks some. The table has about 74,000 clones, roughly 88% seen once. This chain joins TRBV6-4 and TRBJ2-3; D might be TRBD2 (6 bases). The material sequenced was peripheral blood. The clonotype comes from a woman aged 80 or over with active or convalescent COVID-19. CDR3 coding DNA: TGTGCCAGCAGTATTAGCGTCGGGAGAACAGATACGCAGTATTTT. This translates into CASSISVGRTDTQYF.